This TCR beta chain was recovered during a study of shared clonotypes between healthy human individuals. Findings and caveats of the study: Against clonotypes common to all four donors, non-shared ones had lower generation probabilities. Donors were few, which limited the genetic and exposure-history diversity represented. Sequencing of the sorted subsets was shown by rarefaction to be incomplete despite large depth.

The germline V gene encodes CDR1 DFQATT and CDR2 SNEGSKA (reference sequence). The V end was cut by 3 bases, the J end by 4 bases, with 4 bases between. CDR3 length: 11 residues. Naive CD8 populations comprised CD45RO-negative cells positively selected for CCR7, excluding terminally differentiated effector memory CD45RA+ cells. Assay used: immunoSEQ multiplex PCR; TCRdb lists only in-frame clones, some missing. In the table there are more than 2 million clones, roughly 95% of which are singletons. A note on this clone: The antigen remains unidentified.

Sample: naive CD8+ T cells sorted from blood. The clonotype comes from a man aged 18 to 29 in good health. The rearrangement joins TRBV20-1 to TRBJ2-1, with D unresolved. The CDR3 here is CSARAYNEQFF. The CDR3 DNA reads TGCAGTGCTAGGGCGTACAATGAGCAGTTCTTC.